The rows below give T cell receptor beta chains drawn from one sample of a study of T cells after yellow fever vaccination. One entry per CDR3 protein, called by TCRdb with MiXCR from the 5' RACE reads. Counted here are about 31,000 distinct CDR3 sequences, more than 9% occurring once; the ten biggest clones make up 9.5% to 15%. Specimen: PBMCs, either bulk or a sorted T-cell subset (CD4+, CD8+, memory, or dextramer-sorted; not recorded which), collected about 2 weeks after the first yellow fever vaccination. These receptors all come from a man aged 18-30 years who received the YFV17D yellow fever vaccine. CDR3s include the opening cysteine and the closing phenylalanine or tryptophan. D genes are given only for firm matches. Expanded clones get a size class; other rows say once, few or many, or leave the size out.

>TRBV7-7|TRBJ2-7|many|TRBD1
CASSSGQGNEQYF
TGTGCCAGCAGCTCCGGACAGGGGAACGAGCAGTACTTC
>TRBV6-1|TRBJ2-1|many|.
CASIRSPAYNEQFF
TGTGCCAGCATTAGAAGTCCAGCCTACAATGAGCAGTTCTTC
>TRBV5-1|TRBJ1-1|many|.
CASSFPSGDGEAFF
TGCGCCAGCAGCTTTCCATCCGGGGACGGTGAAGCTTTCTTT
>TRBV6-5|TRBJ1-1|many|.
CASSYAGLNTEAFF
TGTGCCAGCAGTTACGCGGGGTTGAACACTGAAGCTTTCTTT
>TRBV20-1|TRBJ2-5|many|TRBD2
CSARASGEQETQYF
TGCAGTGCTAGGGCTAGCGGGGAACAAGAGACCCAGTACTTC
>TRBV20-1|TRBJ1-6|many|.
CSARDLGGNTGSPLHF
TGCAGTGCTAGAGATCTTGGGGGGAATACGGGTTCACCCCTCCACTTT
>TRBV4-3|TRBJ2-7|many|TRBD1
CASSQETGSEQYF
TGCGCCAGCAGCCAGGAGACAGGGTCCGAGCAGTACTTC
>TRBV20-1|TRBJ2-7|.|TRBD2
CSAGRGGAGEQYF
TGCAGTGCTGGTCGCGGGGGGGCAGGCGAGCAGTACTTC
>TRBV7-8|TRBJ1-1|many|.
CASSPVRGTEAFF
TGTGCCAGCAGCCCCGTTCGGGGGACTGAAGCTTTCTTT
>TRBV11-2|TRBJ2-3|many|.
CASSPGTTDTRYF
TGTGCCAGCAGCCCAGGGACCACAGATACGCGGTATTTT